The 31 T cell receptor beta chains given below trace back to one sample, sequenced in a study of T cells expressing NK-cell markers. TCRdb reprocessed the 5' RACE reads; each CDR3 protein has one entry and no DNA is given. The sample's table shows some 16,000 distinct CDR3 sequences. Sequencing was carried out using blood T cells: a sorted CD56 or NKG2C T cell subset, CD4+ or CD8+ T cells, or bulk PBMC T cells (not recorded which). The origin of the receptors is a man aged 18-70 years in good health.

The chain combines TRBV18 with TRBJ2-2; the D gene TCRdb calls, TRBD1, cannot be checked with no DNA. The CDR3 totals 15 residues. In germline, CDR1 is KGHSH, CDR2 LQKENI. The CDR3 reads CASSPGQGFTGELFF.

The rearrangement uses TRBV20-1 and TRBJ1-1. CDR1 and CDR2 from the germline V gene are DFQATT and SNEGSKA (reference sequence). This CDR3 is 13 amino acids long. This CDR3 is CSARKGSDTEAFF.

This chain joins TRBV9 and TRBJ2-7; TCRdb picks TRBD1, but there is no DNA to check that call. Per the germline V gene, CDR1 is SGDLS and CDR2 is YYNGEE. This CDR3 region has 15 residues. CDR3 in amino acids: CASSVTGQGFYEQYF. Supplemented by reference TRBV9 and TRBJ2-7, the full variable domain reads DSGVTQTPKHLITATGQRVTLRCSPRSGDLSVYWYQQSLDQGLQFLIQYYNGEERAKGNILERFSAQQFPDLHSELNLSSLELGDSALYFCASSVTGQGFYEQYFGPGTRLTVT.

The V call is TRBV20-1, the J call TRBJ2-1; TCRdb selects TRBD2, and the lack of DNA leaves this call unchecked. Germline V lookup: CDR1 DFQATT, CDR2 SNEGSKA (reference sequence). CDR3 size: 15 residues. CDR3 sequence reads: CSASSLAGGMDEQFF.

In terms of frequency, this clonotype is medium-sized. J is TRBJ2-1 and V is TRBV4-2; TCRdb names TRBD2, which stays unverified in the absence of DNA. The germline gives CDR1 LGHNA, CDR2 YNFKEQ. The CDR3 contains 17 residues. CDR3 in amino acids: CASSQVGAGVLNNEQFF.

The chain combines TRBV12-3 or TRBV12-4 with TRBJ2-5; TCRdb reports TRBD1, a call that lacks DNA to check it against. The CDR3 is 15 amino acids. CDR3 residues: CASTEGQGAGETQYF.

The chain joins TRBV5-1 to TRBJ1-2; as DNA is missing, the TRBD1 call by TCRdb cannot be tested. Germline V gene lookup returns CDR1 SGHRS and CDR2 YFSETQ. The CDR3 length is 16 residues. The chain's CDR3 is CASSLARGGRDYGYTF.

The chain has TRBV20-1 and TRBJ1-5; with no DNA, the TCRdb D assignment of TRBD1 cannot be verified. The CDR3 totals 15 residues. Germline V gene lookup returns CDR1 DFQATT and CDR2 SNEGSKA (reference sequence). CDR3 loop: CSAVNPGQLNQPQHF.

V gene TRBV4-2 combines with J gene TRBJ1-1; TCRdb picks TRBD1, but there is no DNA to check that call. The CDR3 runs 14 residues. In germline, CDR1 is LGHNA, CDR2 YNFKEQ. This CDR3 reads CASSQGTANTEAFF.

The chain recombines TRBV20-1 with TRBJ1-1; the TCRdb D gene call, TRBD1, has no DNA to confirm it. This CDR3 has 15 amino acids. CDR1 and CDR2 (germline): DFQATT, SNEGSKA (reference sequence). CDR3 region: CSARVVTGGNTEAFF.

This rearrangement joins TRBV9 to TRBJ2-2; absent DNA, TCRdb's TRBD1 call cannot be checked. The CDR3 totals 15 residues. CDR1 is SGDLS, CDR2 YYNGEE, per germline. CDR3 in amino acids: CASSAGDKNTGELFF. Looking up the rest from reference TRBV9 and TRBJ2-2 gives the full variable domain: DSGVTQTPKHLITATGQRVTLRCSPRSGDLSVYWYQQSLDQGLQFLIQYYNGEERAKGNILERFSAQQFPDLHSELNLSSLELGDSALYFCASSAGDKNTGELFFGEGSRLTVL.

The chain is built from TRBV20-1 and TRBJ2-3; the TCRdb D gene call, TRBD1, has no DNA to confirm it. This CDR3 is built from 14 residues. The V gene's germline CDR1 is DFQATT and CDR2 SNEGSKA (reference sequence). The CDR3 here is CSARGVGGTDTQYF.

J is TRBJ2-1 and V is TRBV7-9; TCRdb gives TRBD1 as the D gene, but with no DNA this cannot be confirmed. The germline V gene encodes CDR1 SEHNR and CDR2 FQNEAQ (reference sequence). The CDR3 has 16 residues. The CDR3 loop reads CASSRTDRYSYNEQFF.

This chain links TRBV12-3 or TRBV12-4 with TRBJ1-1; TCRdb's D gene call, TRBD1, goes unchecked for lack of DNA. The CDR3 runs to 15 residues. CDR3 amino acids: CASSPHGTMNTEAFF.

The rearrangement uses TRBV10-3 and TRBJ2-1; TCRdb reports TRBD1, a call that lacks DNA to check it against. The germline CDR1 and CDR2 sequences are ENHRY and SYGVKD. CDR3 length: 15 residues. This CDR3 reads CAISESTIPGSEQFF.

The chain links TRBV20-1 to TRBJ2-2; TCRdb's D call of TRBD2 is untestable without DNA. The CDR3 is 16 residues long. Germline loops: CDR1 DFQATT, CDR2 SNEGSKA (reference sequence). CDR3 in amino acids: CSARGPLGATTGELFF.

The V gene is TRBV4-3, the J gene TRBJ2-3; TCRdb calls TRBD1, which cannot be checked without DNA. CDR3 length: 15 residues. Germline V gene sequence: CDR1 LGHNA, CDR2 YSLEER. Here the CDR3 reads CASSLEGGLTDTQYF.

The genes are TRBV5-1 and TRBJ1-5; TCRdb gives TRBD1 as the D gene, but with no DNA this cannot be confirmed. The CDR3 is 15 residues long. The germline V gene has CDR1 SGHRS and CDR2 YFSETQ. CDR3 in amino acids: CASSITGTVNQPQHF. Full variable domain (outside the CDR3, taken from reference TRBV5-1 and TRBJ1-5): KAGVTQTPRYLIKTRGQQVTLSCSPISGHRSVSWYQQTPGQGLQFLFEYFSETQRNKGNFPGRFSGRQFSNSRSEMNVSTLELGDSALYLCASSITGTVNQPQHFGDGTRLSIL.

The chain combines TRBV7-9 with TRBJ1-2; TCRdb gives TRBD1 as the D gene, but with no DNA this cannot be confirmed. Germline V gene lookup returns CDR1 SEHNR and CDR2 FQNEAQ (reference sequence). The CDR3 is 15 amino acids. The CDR3 region is CASSPQGQGFYGYTF.

The V and J genes are TRBV5-1 and TRBJ2-7. The CDR3 has 16 amino acids. Germline-derived CDR1 and CDR2 are SGHRS and YFSETQ. The CDR3 spells CASSSTLSNLSGEQYF. Using reference TRBV5-1 and TRBJ2-7 for the parts outside the CDR3, the full variable domain is KAGVTQTPRYLIKTRGQQVTLSCSPISGHRSVSWYQQTPGQGLQFLFEYFSETQRNKGNFPGRFSGRQFSNSRSEMNVSTLELGDSALYLCASSSTLSNLSGEQYFGPGTRLTVT.

The chain couples TRBV6-2 or TRBV6-3 to TRBJ1-1; TCRdb indicates TRBD1, and absent DNA this call remains unverified. The V gene's germline CDR1 is MNHEY and CDR2 SVGEGT. This CDR3 has 15 amino acids. The CDR3 reads CASSYNQGVGTEAFF.

CDR3 residues: CSVGVLGEGRYGYTF. The V call is TRBV29-1, the J call TRBJ1-2. Germline values: CDR1 SQVTM, CDR2 ANQGSEA. The CDR3 spans 15 residues.

The rearrangement uses TRBV4-3 and TRBJ2-1; TCRdb calls TRBD1, which cannot be checked without DNA. This CDR3 spans 17 amino acids. In germline, CDR1 is LGHNA, CDR2 YSLEER. The CDR3 spells CASSHQWGGSSYNEQFF.

V usage is TRBV20-1 and J usage is TRBJ2-7; TCRdb names TRBD1, which stays unverified in the absence of DNA. The CDR3 has 13 residues. Germline CDR1 is DFQATT and CDR2 is SNEGSKA (reference sequence). CDR3 residues: CSAFRTGAPEQYF.

The chain has TRBV5-6 and TRBJ2-1. CDR1 is SGHDT and CDR2 is YYEEEE in the germline V gene. CDR3 length: 15 residues. This CDR3 is CASSLPGWRYNEQFF.

The rearrangement joins TRBV6-2 or TRBV6-3 to TRBJ2-7. Per the germline V gene, CDR1 is MNHEY and CDR2 is SVGEGT. This CDR3 has 13 amino acids. CDR3: CASSYTGYGEQYF.

The chain carries TRBV12-3 or TRBV12-4 and TRBJ2-3; TCRdb selects TRBD1, and the lack of DNA leaves this call unchecked. The length of the CDR3 is 14 residues. The CDR3 reads CASSSEPGTDTQYF.

V and J are TRBV12-3 or TRBV12-4 and TRBJ2-5; the TRBD2 assignment by TCRdb is unverifiable without DNA. CDR3 length equals 19 residues. The CDR3 region is CASSLSRASGPQGRETQYF.

The V gene is TRBV9, the J gene TRBJ2-3. The germline gives CDR1 SGDLS, CDR2 YYNGEE. This CDR3 comprises 14 residues. This chain's CDR3 is CASSVGTDTDTQYF.

The rearrangement joins TRBV5-1 to TRBJ2-1. This CDR3 has 16 amino acids. Germline V gene sequence: CDR1 SGHRS, CDR2 YFSETQ. CDR3 sequence: CASSLAAGSSYNEQFF.

The rearrangement joins TRBV11-2 to TRBJ2-7. The CDR3 length is 14 residues. Germline assignment: CDR1 SGHAT and CDR2 FQNNGV. CDR3 in amino acids: CASSFRTETYEQYF.